A selection of T cell receptor beta chains follows, all from one sample in a study of memory CD4+ T cells and cytomegalovirus serostatus. Assay used: immunoSEQ multiplex PCR; TCRdb lists only in-frame clones, some missing. This table holds 75,000 to 90,000 clones, roughly 80% found once. The sequenced sample was memory CD4+ T cells from blood. These TCRs come from an adult in good health and CMV-seronegative. Each CDR3 is given with its conserved first and last residue.

j_call	v_call	cdr3_aa
TRBJ1-6	TRBV7-2	CASLPAGSFYNSPLHF
TRBJ2-4	TRBV30	CAWSGSKRGYENIQYF
TRBJ1-1	TRBV5-4	CASSLDGLNTEAFF
TRBJ2-1	TRBV10-3	CAIRLAGLPNEQFF
TRBJ2-1	TRBV18	CASSLGQGSYNEQFF
TRBJ1-6	TRBV5-1	CASSFEGQGDSPLHF
TRBJ2-2	TRBV6-6	CASRTGANTGELFF
TRBJ2-5	TRBV11-1	CASSRTGEIGETQYF
TRBJ1-1	TRBV6-6	CASSSPRWATEAFF
TRBJ1-2	TRBV30	CAWSVSNYGYTF
TRBJ1-1	TRBV4-1	CASSHVIPTRGKGTEAFF
TRBJ1-1	TRBV15	CATSGGILWTGTANTEAFF
TRBJ2-3	TRBV7-9	CASIRLSGTDTQYF
TRBJ1-1	TRBV29-1	CSVRGAANTEAFF
TRBJ2-7	TRBV5-6	CASSRFGTGYFHEQYF
TRBJ2-6	TRBV7-9	CASSAGQGVLGSGANVLTF
TRBJ1-5	TRBV29-1	CSVGWASPGNQPQHF
TRBJ1-2	TRBV7-6	CASSLGGGYTF
TRBJ2-7	TRBV28	CASSSPGQGFGYEQYF
TRBJ1-5	TRBV7-9	CASSGGRGDQPQHF
TRBJ2-3	TRBV5-1	CASSLVGQGTDTQYF
TRBJ1-5	TRBV6-1	CATLRLDSNQPQHF
TRBJ1-5	TRBV7-2	CASSEDRDQPQHF
TRBJ2-7	TRBV5-4	CASSFFRGGEQYF
TRBJ2-7	TRBV18	CASSVRGQSYEQYF
TRBJ1-2	TRBV6-5	CASSGTGGHGYTF
TRBJ2-7	TRBV5-6	CASSSAFAHEQYF
TRBJ2-1	TRBV2	CATGGVNEQFF
TRBJ1-1	TRBV29-1	CSVADPNTEAFF